These 11 T cell receptor beta chains share one sample of origin, sequenced in a study of blood T cell repertoires in COVID-19. Using immunoSEQ multiplex PCR, the repertoire was profiled, and TCRdb retains in-frame clones only, with some absent. The profile covers 35,000 or so clones, with around 88% appearing a single time and roughly 6.2% taken by the ten largest. Sequenced material: peripheral blood. The receptors come from a human donor in a cohort sampled during active COVID-19.

To note about this clone: One end of the junction is discordant with germline, which a read error may explain. The V call is TRBV11-2, the J call TRBJ1-1, with D possibly TRBD1 on 6 matching bases. Germline V lookup: CDR1 SGHAT, CDR2 FQNNGV. This CDR3 region has 15 residues. The CDR3 nucleotides are TGTGTCAGCACCCTACTCAGGGGTGGAACGACTGAAGCTTTCTTT. This encodes CVSTLLRGGTTEAFF.

This rearrangement joins TRBV11-3 to TRBJ2-3; D is uncertain. The CDR3 length is 15 residues. Germline loops: CDR1 SGHNT, CDR2 YENEEA. Deletions cut 4 bases from V and 0 bases from J, with 11 bases between. The CDR3 coding sequence is TGTGCCAGCAGCTCCTCGCTGACTAGCACAGATACGCAGTATTTT. Translation: CASSSSLTSTDTQYF.

The rearrangement links TRBV5-1 to TRBJ2-1; 8 bases are shared with TRBD1. Losses at the gene ends were 1 base for V and 9 bases for J; bases not matched to a gene: 6. The CDR3 is made up of 14 amino acids. Germline CDR1 reads SGHRS; CDR2 reads YFSETQ. In DNA form, the CDR3 reads TGCGCCAGCAGCTTGCAGGGGGCCGAACTTGAGCAGTTCTTC. This codes for CASSLQGAELEQFF.

The chain has TRBV9 and TRBJ1-3; TRBD1 aligns across 7 bases. Germline lookup yields CDR1 SGDLS and CDR2 YYNGEE. CDR3 length equals 15 residues. The V gene end was trimmed by 3 bases and the J gene end by 1 base; junction bases not matched to a gene: 4. The CDR3, as DNA: TGTGCCAGCAGCGCCCTACAGGGGTCTGGAAACACCATATATTTT. It encodes CASSALQGSGNTIYF.

The chain uses TRBV4-1 and TRBJ2-4, with a tentative D call TRBD2 (5 bases). Trimming pared 0 bases from V and 8 bases from J, leaving 14 bases between. The CDR3 spans 15 residues. The germline CDR1 and CDR2 sequences are MGHRA and YSYEKL. CDR3 DNA sequence: TGCGCCAGCAGCCAAGATAACCGAGGGTTAGACATTCAGTACTTC. Encoded protein: CASSQDNRGLDIQYF.

V gene TRBV3-1 (or the pseudogene TRBV3-2) combines with J gene TRBJ1-5; 9 positions agree with TRBD1. The J segment lost 7 bases and the V segment lost 4 bases, leaving 5 bases of the junction unmatched. CDR3 length: 14 amino acids. Germline CDR1 reads LGHDT; CDR2 reads YNNKEL (reference sequence). CDR3 DNA: TGTGCCAGCAGCCTGGGACAGGGAACCCAGCCCCAGCATTTT. Its protein product is CASSLGQGTQPQHF.

The chain carries TRBV6-1 and TRBJ1-1; D is unclear. CDR3 size: 15 residues. CDR1 is MNHNS, CDR2 SASEGT, per germline. Trimming left V 3 bases short and J 1 base short, with 12 bases between. CDR3 protein: CASSEARRQNTEAFF. CDR3 nucleotide sequence: TGTGCCAGCAGTGAGGCTCGTAGACAGAACACTGAAGCTTTCTTT.

Only one count was recorded for this clone. This chain uses TRBV6-4 with TRBJ2-3; 8 positions agree with TRBD1. CDR1 MRHNA and CDR2 SNTAGT come from the germline V gene. V was clipped by 3 bases and J by 2 bases; unmatched bases: 4. This CDR3 contains 15 residues. In DNA, the CDR3 is TGTGCCAGCAGTGAACAGGGACAGGCCACAGATACGCAGTATTTT. As protein: CASSEQGQATDTQYF.

V usage is TRBV24-1 and J usage is TRBJ2-1; 10 bases match TRBD1. This CDR3 spans 16 amino acids. Germline V CDR1 and CDR2: KGHDR, SFDVKD. The V gene end was trimmed by 3 bases and the J gene end by 5 bases; junction bases not matched to a gene: 6. The CDR3 DNA sequence: TGTGCCACCAGTGATCCTAGACAGGGGGCGAACAATGAGCAGTTCTTC. Amino acids: CATSDPRQGANNEQFF.

This clone was recorded only once. The rearrangement links TRBV28 to TRBJ2-7; 8 bases map to TRBD1. The CDR3 extends over 16 amino acids. Germline V gives CDR1 MDHEN, CDR2 SYDVKM. J gave up 1 base and V 4 bases, and 9 bases lay outside the gene matches. In DNA form, the CDR3 reads TGTGCCAGCAGTTCGGCGTCAGGGGGCGGGTCCTACGAGCAGTACTTC. Encoded protein: CASSSASGGGSYEQYF.

The chain couples TRBV2 to TRBJ1-2, with 8 bases matching TRBD1. This CDR3 is 15 amino acids long. From germline, CDR1 is SNHLY and CDR2 FYNNEI. The trim removed 6 bases at V and 1 base at J, leaving 7 bases unmatched. The CDR3: CASRGGTGFNYGYTF. In DNA, the CDR3 is TGTGCCAGCAGGGGGGGGACAGGATTTAACTATGGCTACACCTTC. The full variable domain, its missing parts supplied by reference TRBV2 and TRBJ1-2, is EPEVTQTPSHQVTQMGQEVILRCVPISNHLYFYWYRQILGQKVEFLVSFYNNEISEKSEIFDDQFSVERPDGSNFTLKIRSTKLEDSAMYFCASRGGTGFNYGYTFGSGTRLTVV.